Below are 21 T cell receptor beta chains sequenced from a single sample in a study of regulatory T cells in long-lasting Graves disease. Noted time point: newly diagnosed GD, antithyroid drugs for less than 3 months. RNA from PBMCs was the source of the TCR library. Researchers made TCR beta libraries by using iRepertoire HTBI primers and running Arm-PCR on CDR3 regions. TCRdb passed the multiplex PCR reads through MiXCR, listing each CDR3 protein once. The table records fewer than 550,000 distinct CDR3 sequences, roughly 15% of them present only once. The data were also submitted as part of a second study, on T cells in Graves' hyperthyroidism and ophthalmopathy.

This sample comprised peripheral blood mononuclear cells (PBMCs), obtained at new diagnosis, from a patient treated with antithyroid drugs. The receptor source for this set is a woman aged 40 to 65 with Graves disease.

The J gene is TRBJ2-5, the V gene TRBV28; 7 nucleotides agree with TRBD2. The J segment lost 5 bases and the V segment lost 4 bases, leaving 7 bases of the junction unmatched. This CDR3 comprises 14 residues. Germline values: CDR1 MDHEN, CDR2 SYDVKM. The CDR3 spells CASSSGLERETQYF. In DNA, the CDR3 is TGTGCCAGCAGTTCCGGACTAGAAAGGGAGACCCAGTACTTC.

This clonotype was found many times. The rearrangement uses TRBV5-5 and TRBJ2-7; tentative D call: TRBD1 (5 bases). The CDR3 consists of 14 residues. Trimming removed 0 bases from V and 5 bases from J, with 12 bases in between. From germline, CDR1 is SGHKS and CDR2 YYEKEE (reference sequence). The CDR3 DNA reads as TGTGCCAGCAGCTTGGAGCCAGGGTGGAACGAGCAGTACTTC. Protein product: CASSLEPGWNEQYF.

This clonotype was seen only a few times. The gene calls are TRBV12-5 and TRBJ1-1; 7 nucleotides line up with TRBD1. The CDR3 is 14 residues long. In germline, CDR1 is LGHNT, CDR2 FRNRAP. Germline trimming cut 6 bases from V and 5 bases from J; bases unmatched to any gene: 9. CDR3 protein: CASGQGSAGTEAFF. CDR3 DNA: TGTGCTAGTGGACAGGGGTCGGCAGGAACTGAAGCTTTCTTT.

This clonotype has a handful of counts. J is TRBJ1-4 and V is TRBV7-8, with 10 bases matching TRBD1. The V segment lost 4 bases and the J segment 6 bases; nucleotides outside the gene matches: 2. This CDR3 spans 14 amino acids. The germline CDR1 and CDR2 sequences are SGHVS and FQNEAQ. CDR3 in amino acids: CASSSGQGYEKLFF. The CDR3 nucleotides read TGTGCCAGCAGCTCGGGACAGGGGTATGAAAAACTGTTTTTT.

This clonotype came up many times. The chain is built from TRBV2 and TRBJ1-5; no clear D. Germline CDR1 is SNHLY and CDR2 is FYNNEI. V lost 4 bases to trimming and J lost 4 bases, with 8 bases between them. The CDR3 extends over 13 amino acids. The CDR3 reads CASSGNPNQPQHF. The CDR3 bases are TGTGCCAGCAGTGGTAATCCGAATCAGCCCCAGCATTTT.

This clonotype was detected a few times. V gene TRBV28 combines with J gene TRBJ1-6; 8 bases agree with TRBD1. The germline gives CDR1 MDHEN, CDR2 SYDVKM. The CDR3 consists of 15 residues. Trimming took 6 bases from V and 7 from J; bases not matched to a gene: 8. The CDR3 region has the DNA TGTGCCAGCAGGCCCGGGACAGGCTACAATTCACCCCTCCACTTT. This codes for CASRPGTGYNSPLHF.

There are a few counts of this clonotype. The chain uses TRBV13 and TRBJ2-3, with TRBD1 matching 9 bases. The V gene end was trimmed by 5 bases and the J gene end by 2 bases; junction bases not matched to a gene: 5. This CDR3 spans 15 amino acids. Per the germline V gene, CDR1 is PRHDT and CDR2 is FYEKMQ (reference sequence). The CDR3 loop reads CASSTGTGTTDTQYF. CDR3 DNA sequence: TGTGCCAGCAGCACGGGGACAGGGACCACAGATACGCAGTATTTT.

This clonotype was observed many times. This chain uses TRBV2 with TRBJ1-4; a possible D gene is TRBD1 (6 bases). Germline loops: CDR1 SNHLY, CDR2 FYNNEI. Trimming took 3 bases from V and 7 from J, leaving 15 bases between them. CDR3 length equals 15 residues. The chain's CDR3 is CASSDRGGQGEKLFF. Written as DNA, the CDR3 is TGTGCCAGCAGTGATAGGGGGGGACAAGGTGAAAAACTGTTTTTT.

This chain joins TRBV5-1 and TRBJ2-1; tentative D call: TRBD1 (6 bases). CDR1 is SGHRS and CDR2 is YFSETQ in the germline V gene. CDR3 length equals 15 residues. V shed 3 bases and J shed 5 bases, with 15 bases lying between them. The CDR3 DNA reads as TGCGCCAGCAGCTCACTCAGGGGTAAGAACAATGAGCAGTTCTTC. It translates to CASSSLRGKNNEQFF.

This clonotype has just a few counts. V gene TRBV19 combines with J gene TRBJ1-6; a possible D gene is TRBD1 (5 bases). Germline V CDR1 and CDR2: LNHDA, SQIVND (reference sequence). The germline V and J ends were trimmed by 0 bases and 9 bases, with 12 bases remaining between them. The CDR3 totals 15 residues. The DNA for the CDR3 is TGTGCCAGTAGTATAGATGTGGGACCCCTTTCACCCCTCCACTTT. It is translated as CASSIDVGPLSPLHF.

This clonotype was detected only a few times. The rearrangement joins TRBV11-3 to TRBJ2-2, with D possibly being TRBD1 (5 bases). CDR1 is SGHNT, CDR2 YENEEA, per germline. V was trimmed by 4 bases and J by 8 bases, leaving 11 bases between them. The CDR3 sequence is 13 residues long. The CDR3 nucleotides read TGTGCCAGCAGCTCCAGGGAATTAGGGGAGCTGTTTTTT. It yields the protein CASSSRELGELFF.

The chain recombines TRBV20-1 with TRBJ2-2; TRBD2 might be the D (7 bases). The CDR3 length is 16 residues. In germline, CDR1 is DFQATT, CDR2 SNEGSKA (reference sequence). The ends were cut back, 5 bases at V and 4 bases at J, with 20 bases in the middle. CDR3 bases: TGCAGTGCTCCCCTGGCGGCGGGGGCGTCCACCGGGGAGCTGTTTTTT. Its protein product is CSAPLAAGASTGELFF.

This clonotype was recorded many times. CDR3 nucleotides: TGTGCCAGCAGCCAAACCCTGTTAGGCGCTGAAGCTTTCTTT. Its translation: CASSQTLLGAEAFF. The gene calls are TRBV3-1 and TRBJ1-1; D is unresolved. The V end was cut by 2 bases, the J end by 6 bases, with 13 bases between. The CDR3 length is 14 residues. The germline CDR1 and CDR2 sequences are LGHDT and YNNKEL (reference sequence).

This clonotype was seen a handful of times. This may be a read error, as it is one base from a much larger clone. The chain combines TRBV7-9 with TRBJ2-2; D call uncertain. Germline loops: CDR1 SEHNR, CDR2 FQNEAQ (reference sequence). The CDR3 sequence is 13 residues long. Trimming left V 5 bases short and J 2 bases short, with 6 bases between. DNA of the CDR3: TGTGCCAGCAGCCAGGAAAACACCGGGGAGCTGTTTTTT. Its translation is CASSQENTGELFF.

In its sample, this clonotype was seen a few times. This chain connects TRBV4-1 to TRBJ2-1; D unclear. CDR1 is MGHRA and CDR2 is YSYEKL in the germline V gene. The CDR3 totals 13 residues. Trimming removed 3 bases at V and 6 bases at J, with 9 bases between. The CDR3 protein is CASSHYRGNEQFF. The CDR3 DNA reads TGCGCCAGCAGCCATTATCGTGGCAATGAGCAGTTCTTC.

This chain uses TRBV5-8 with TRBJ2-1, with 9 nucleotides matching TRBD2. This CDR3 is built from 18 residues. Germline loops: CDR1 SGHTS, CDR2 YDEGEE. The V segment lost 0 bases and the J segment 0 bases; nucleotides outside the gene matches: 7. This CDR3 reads CASSLGLADWSSYNEQFF. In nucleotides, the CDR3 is TGTGCCAGCAGCTTGGGACTAGCGGACTGGAGCTCCTACAATGAGCAGTTCTTC. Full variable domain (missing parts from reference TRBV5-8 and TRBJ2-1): EAGVTQSPTHLIKTRGQQATLRCSPISGHTSVYWYQQALGLGLQFLLWYDEGEERNRGNFPPRFSGRQFPNYSSELNVNALELEDSALYLCASSLGLADWSSYNEQFFGPGTRLTVL.

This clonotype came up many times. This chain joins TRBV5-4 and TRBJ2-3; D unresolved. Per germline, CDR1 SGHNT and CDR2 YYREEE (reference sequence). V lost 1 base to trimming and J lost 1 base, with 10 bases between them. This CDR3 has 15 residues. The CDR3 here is CASSLQESGTDTQYF. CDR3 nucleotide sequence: TGTGCCAGCAGCTTGCAGGAGAGCGGCACAGATACGCAGTATTTT.

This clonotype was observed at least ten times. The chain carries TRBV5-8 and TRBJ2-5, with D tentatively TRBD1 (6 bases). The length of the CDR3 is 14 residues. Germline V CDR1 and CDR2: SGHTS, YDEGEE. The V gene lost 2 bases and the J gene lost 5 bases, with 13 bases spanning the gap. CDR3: CASSFSDRSETQYF. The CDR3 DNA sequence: TGTGCCAGCAGCTTTTCAGACAGGAGCGAGACCCAGTACTTC.

CDR3 sequence reads: CASSQDGALSGNTIYF. The CDR3 bases are TGCGCCAGCAGCCAAGATGGGGCCCTCTCTGGAAACACCATATATTTT. The chain is built from TRBV4-1 and TRBJ1-3, with D possibly TRBD1 on 5 matching bases. The CDR3 is 16 residues long. CDR1 MGHRA and CDR2 YSYEKL come from the germline V gene. Deletions cut 0 bases from V and 0 bases from J, with 9 bases between.

CDR3 bases: TGCGCCAGCAGCTCCCCCGGGGCCTCGAACACCGGGGAGCTGTTTTTT. Its protein product is CASSSPGASNTGELFF. The chain carries TRBV5-1 and TRBJ2-2; D possibly uses TRBD1 or TRBD2 (5 bases each). There are 16 residues in the CDR3. Trimming left V 3 bases short and J 0 bases short, with 12 bases between. The germline CDR1 and CDR2 sequences are SGHRS and YFSETQ.

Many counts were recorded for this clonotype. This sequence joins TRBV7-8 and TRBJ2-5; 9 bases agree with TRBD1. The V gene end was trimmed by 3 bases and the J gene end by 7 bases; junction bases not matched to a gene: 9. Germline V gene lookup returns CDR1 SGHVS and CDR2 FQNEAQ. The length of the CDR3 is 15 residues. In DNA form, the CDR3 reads TGTGCCAGCAGCTTCGGGACAGGGTCTCAGGGGACCCAGTACTTC. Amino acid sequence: CASSFGTGSQGTQYF.